This T cell receptor (beta chain) originates from a study of glioma-infiltrating T cells (dated by TCRdb to between 2015 and 2016). Looking at the study overall: Sequencing of TCR alpha- and beta-chain repertoires was performed on glioma tissue, on non-neoplastic brain tissue, and on matched peripheral blood mononuclear cells. To gauge divergence between tissue and blood T-cell populations, every tissue-infiltrating repertoire was compared against the peripheral blood repertoire from the same patient. Three low-grade glioma patients, roughly eight primary glioblastoma patients, and three non-glioma patients who contributed non-neoplastic brain tissue made up the paired cohort. Overall results and qualifications from the work: Very few CDR3 sequences were found to be shared between tissue and blood, and this scarcity was attributed to high CDR3 diversity and limited sampling. VJ-independent divergence between tissue and blood was lower than expected in non-neoplastic patients but higher than expected in all gliomas, particularly low-grade gliomas. Group comparisons rested on small numbers: three non-neoplastic, three low-grade glioma and under ten glioblastoma patients.

From V the trimming removes 6 bases and from J it removes 5 bases, while the gene matches leave 11 bases of the junction unaccounted for. As encoded in the germline V gene (reference sequence), CDR1 is DFQATT while CDR2 is SNEGSKA. The CDR3 covers 15 residues, taking in both the cysteine and the phenylalanine. Only the CDR3 part of the read is kept: 45 bases, read in frame from the first base. In its sample, this clonotype was seen many times. Its antigen is unknown. It has no much larger one-base neighbor in the sample; base qualities were not kept. TCR alpha and beta CDR3 regions were amplified with the iRepertoire nested amplicon-rescue multiplex PCR (arm-PCR) platform from RNA. One-step reverse transcription and amplification used roughly 90-400 ng of tissue mRNA or PBMC total RNA as input. Following bead purification, Illumina adapters were added by a secondary multiplex PCR, and libraries between 200 and 400 bp were gel-purified. The libraries contained internal 6-nucleotide barcodes that were used for demultiplexing. Sequencing of the libraries was done on an Illumina MiSeq using 2x220 or 2x250 nucleotide paired-end reads. The authors' pipeline ran thus. Paired reads were merged using FLASH 1.2.11 and aligned with BWA-MEM to the GRCh37 human genome, and TRA and TRB reads were then extracted. V and J assignment used an IMGT-derived reference of cassette sequences and CDR3 motifs that included pseudogenes. Reads were translated in three frames, and productive CDR3s were defined as those with a C...FGXG motif and no stop codons. Unique combinations of V-J cassette pair and CDR3 amino acid sequence were defined as clonotypes. Reads were filtered by Hamming distance, with the threshold set by the sequence error rate of each sample in mapped regions. TCRdb reanalyzed the raw reads on its own, using fastp at Q25 for trimming and MiXCR for clone calling, and kept in-frame beta chains. Each entry merges the rows of one CDR3 protein and shows their most common DNA and genes. The V and J calls, along with clone size, are taken from TCRdb and not from the paper's own processing. This sample holds fewer than 200,000 distinct CDR3 sequences; over 25% were observed only once. 20% of the sample is taken by the ten largest.

The chain is made from TRBV20-1 and TRBJ2-3, with TRBD2 identical over 10 junction bases. This receptor was taken from a human donor with low-grade glioma or glioblastoma, undergoing nonglioma brain surgery, or in good health (not recorded which). The specimen sequenced was glioma tissue, nonneoplastic brain tissue, or PBMCs (not recorded which). The nucleotide sequence is given as TGCAGTGCCAAAGCTAGCGGGAGAATTAGAGATACGCAGTATTTT. This codes for CSAKASGRIRDTQYF.